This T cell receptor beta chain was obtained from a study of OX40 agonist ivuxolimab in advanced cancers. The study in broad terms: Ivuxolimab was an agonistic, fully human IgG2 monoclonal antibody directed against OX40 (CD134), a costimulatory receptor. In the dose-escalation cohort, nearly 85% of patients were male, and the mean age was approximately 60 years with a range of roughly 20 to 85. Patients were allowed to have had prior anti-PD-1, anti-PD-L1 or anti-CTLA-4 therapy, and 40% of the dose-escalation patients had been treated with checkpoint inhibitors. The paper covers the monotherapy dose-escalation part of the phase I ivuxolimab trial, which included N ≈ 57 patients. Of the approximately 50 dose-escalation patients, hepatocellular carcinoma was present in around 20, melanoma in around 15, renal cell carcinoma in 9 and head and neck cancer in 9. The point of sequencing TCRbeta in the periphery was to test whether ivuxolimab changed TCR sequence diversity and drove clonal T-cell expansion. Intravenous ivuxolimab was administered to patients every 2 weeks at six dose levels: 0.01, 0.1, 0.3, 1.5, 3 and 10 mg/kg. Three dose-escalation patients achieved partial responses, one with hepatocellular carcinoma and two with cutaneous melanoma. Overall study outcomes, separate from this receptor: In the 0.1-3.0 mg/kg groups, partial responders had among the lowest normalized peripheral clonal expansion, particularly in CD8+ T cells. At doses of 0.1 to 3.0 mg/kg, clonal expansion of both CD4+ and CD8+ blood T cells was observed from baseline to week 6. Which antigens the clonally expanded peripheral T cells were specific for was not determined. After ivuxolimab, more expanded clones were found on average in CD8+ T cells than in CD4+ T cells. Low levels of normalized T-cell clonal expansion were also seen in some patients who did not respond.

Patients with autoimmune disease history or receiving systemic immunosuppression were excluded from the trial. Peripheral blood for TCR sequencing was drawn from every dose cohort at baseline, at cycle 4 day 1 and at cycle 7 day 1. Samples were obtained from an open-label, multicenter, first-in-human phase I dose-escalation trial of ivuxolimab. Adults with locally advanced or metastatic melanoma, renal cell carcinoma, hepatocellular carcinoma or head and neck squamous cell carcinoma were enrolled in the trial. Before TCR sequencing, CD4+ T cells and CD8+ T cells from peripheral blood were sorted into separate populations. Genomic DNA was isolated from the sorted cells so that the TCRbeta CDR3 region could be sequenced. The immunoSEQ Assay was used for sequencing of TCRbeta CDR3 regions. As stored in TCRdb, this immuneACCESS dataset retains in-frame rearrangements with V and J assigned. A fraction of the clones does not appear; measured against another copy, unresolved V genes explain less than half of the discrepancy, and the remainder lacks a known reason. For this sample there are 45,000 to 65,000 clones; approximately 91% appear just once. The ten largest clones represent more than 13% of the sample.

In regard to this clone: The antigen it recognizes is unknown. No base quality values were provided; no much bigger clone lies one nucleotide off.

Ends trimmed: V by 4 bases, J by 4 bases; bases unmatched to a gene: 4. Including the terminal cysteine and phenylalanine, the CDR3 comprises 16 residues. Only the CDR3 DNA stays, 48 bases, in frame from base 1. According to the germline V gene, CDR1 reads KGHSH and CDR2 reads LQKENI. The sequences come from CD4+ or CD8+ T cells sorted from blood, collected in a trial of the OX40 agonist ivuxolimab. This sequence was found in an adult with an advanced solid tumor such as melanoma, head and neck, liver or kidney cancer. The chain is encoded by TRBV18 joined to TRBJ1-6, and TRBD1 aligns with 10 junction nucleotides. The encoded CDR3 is CASSRPGQGYNSPLHF. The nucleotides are TGTGCCAGCTCACGGCCGGGACAGGGGTATAATTCACCCCTCCACTTT.